The next 21 T cell receptor beta chains were all read from a single sample in a study of radiotherapy plus CTLA-4 blockade in lung cancer. TCRdb's copy holds only in-frame clones and misses some; the assay was immunoSEQ multiplex PCR. The sample shows tens of thousands of clones, approximately 82% of them seen only once. Sequences were derived from peripheral blood, sampled from a patient treated with radiotherapy plus ipilimumab. Receptors originate from a human donor with non-small cell lung cancer who had stable disease on radiotherapy plus ipilimumab.

The chain couples TRBV11-2 to TRBJ2-1; D unclear. Looked up from germline, CDR1 is SGHAT and CDR2 is FQNNGV. V was shortened by 6 bases and J by 13 bases, with 19 bases between the two germline ends. CDR3 size: 13 residues. The CDR3 is CASRSITGVGQFF. CDR3 nucleotide sequence: TGTGCCAGCAGATCCATAACTGGGGTGGGCCAGTTCTTC.

The rearrangement uses TRBV5-1 and TRBJ2-3, with D possibly called TRBD1 or TRBD2 (5 bases each). Between the trimmed V and J ends, which lost 4 bases and 0 bases, there was a span of 15 bases. This CDR3 region has 16 residues. CDR1 is SGHRS, CDR2 YFSETQ, per germline. CDR3 sequence reads: CASSGLFGDSTDTQYF. CDR3 bases: TGCGCCAGCAGCGGCTTATTCGGGGACAGCACAGATACGCAGTATTTT.

V is TRBV6-1 and J is TRBJ1-1; no clear D. V lost 1 base and J lost 6, with 21 bases in between. Germline V CDR1 and CDR2: MNHNS, SASEGT. This CDR3 has 17 amino acids. The CDR3 DNA reads TGTGCCAGCAGTGAAGATTCATTAAAGGGTCTCCGGGCTGAAGCTTTCTTT. It codes for CASSEDSLKGLRAEAFF.

This sequence joins TRBV29-1 and TRBJ1-4; D is ambiguous. V was cut by 4 bases and J by 3 bases, with 9 bases left in between. Germline-derived CDR1 and CDR2 are SQVTM and ANQGSEA. The CDR3 sequence is 13 residues long. This CDR3 is CSVGWGSNEKLFF. In DNA, the CDR3 is TGCAGCGTTGGATGGGGATCTAATGAAAAACTGTTTTTT.

The chain carries TRBV19 and TRBJ1-1; unclear D gene. Germline values: CDR1 LNHDA, CDR2 SQIVND (reference sequence). V lost 10 bases to trimming and J lost 0 bases, with 18 bases between them. This CDR3 is built from 15 residues. The CDR3 is CATIPPGRMNTEAFF. The CDR3 DNA follows: TGTGCCACTATTCCACCAGGCCGGATGAACACTGAAGCTTTCTTT.

The rearrangement uses TRBV19 and TRBJ1-2; no definite D call. The V gene lost 5 bases and the J gene lost 3 bases, with 13 bases spanning the gap. The CDR3 is 14 amino acids. Germline CDR1 LNHDA, CDR2 SQIVND (reference sequence). The CDR3 nucleotides are TGTGCCAGTAGTGTACTCCCCGGGGACTATGGCTACACCTTC. Protein product: CASSVLPGDYGYTF. The full variable domain, completed using reference TRBV19 and TRBJ1-2, is DGGITQSPKYLFRKEGQNVTLSCEQNLNHDAMYWYRQDPGQGLRLIYYSQIVNDFQKGDIAEGYSVSREKKESFPLTVTSAQKNPTAFYLCASSVLPGDYGYTFGSGTRLTVV.

Only one count was recorded for this clone. This sequence joins TRBV29-1 and TRBJ1-4, with 9 bases matching TRBD1. This CDR3 has 15 residues. V shed 6 bases and J 2 bases; nucleotides not matched to a gene: 7. CDR1 is SQVTM and CDR2 is ANQGSEA in the germline V gene. The CDR3 reads CSVGQGHLTNEKLFF. The CDR3 DNA reads as TGCAGCGTCGGACAGGGGCATCTTACTAATGAAAAACTGTTTTTT.

V gene TRBV11-2 combines with J gene TRBJ1-1; D is possibly TRBD1 (5 bases). The CDR3 runs to 16 residues. Germline V gene lookup returns CDR1 SGHAT and CDR2 FQNNGV. V lost 5 bases and J lost 4, with 20 bases in between. CDR3 sequence (DNA): TGTGCCAGCAGCGTAGTTTTTCAGGGACGGGGCACTGAAGCTTTCTTT. It is translated as CASSVVFQGRGTEAFF.

The rearrangement joins TRBV5-1 to TRBJ1-2; a weak D match, TRBD1 (6 bases). The germline CDR1 and CDR2 sequences are SGHRS and YFSETQ. This CDR3 has 17 residues. V lost 1 base to trimming and J lost 4 bases, with 20 bases between them. CDR3 amino acids: CASSLQGRSGSFYGYTF. DNA of the CDR3: TGCGCCAGCAGCTTGCAGGGGAGGAGCGGCAGCTTCTATGGCTACACCTTC.

This chain connects TRBV19 to TRBJ2-2, with a weak D call TRBD2 (6 bases). V dropped 5 bases and J dropped 3 bases, with 16 bases sitting between them. The CDR3 covers 16 residues. The germline gives CDR1 LNHDA, CDR2 SQIVND (reference sequence). Here the CDR3 reads CASSPAGRGYTGELFF. CDR3 in DNA: TGTGCCAGTAGTCCCGCGGGGCGGGGATACACCGGGGAGCTGTTTTTT.

The chain employs TRBV7-9 and TRBJ1-1; no clear D. Trimming took 4 bases from V and 7 from J, leaving 13 bases between them. Germline V lookup: CDR1 SEHNR, CDR2 FQNEAQ (reference sequence). There are 13 residues in the CDR3. The chain's CDR3 is CASSYRESGEAFF. The CDR3 DNA follows: TGTGCCAGCAGCTATAGGGAAAGTGGTGAAGCTTTCTTT.

The chain recombines TRBV4-3 with TRBJ2-1, with a weak D call TRBD2 (7 bases). CDR3 length: 17 amino acids. The V and J ends lost 2 bases and 3 bases respectively, with 17 bases between them. Germline V lookup: CDR1 LGHNA, CDR2 YSLEER. In nucleotides, the CDR3 is TGCGCCAGCAGCCAACAAGATGGGGGGGGACACTACAATGAGCAGTTCTTC. It translates to CASSQQDGGGHYNEQFF.

This chain connects TRBV6-4 to TRBJ2-1, with D possibly TRBD2 on 5 matching bases. CDR3 size: 13 residues. Germline CDR1 and CDR2: MRHNA and SNTAGT. The ends were cut back, 6 bases at V and 2 bases at J, with 8 bases in the middle. The CDR3 sequence is CASSETTYNEQFF. CDR3 bases: TGTGCCAGCAGCGAGACTACCTACAATGAGCAGTTCTTC.

This clone was seen once. The chain is built from TRBV6-5 and TRBJ1-2; D unresolved. V was clipped by 0 bases and J by 7 bases, with 12 bases between them. CDR1 and CDR2 (germline): MNHEY, SVGAGI. This CDR3 is built from 14 residues. The CDR3 spells CASSYSIGFSGYTF. CDR3 bases: TGTGCCAGCAGTTACTCGATTGGATTCTCTGGCTACACCTTC.

This clone was seen only a few times. V is TRBV5-6 and J is TRBJ2-7; TRBD1 is a possible D gene (6 bases). With 0 bases removed from V and 2 bases from J, the gap between germline ends came to 12 bases. Germline V gene lookup returns CDR1 SGHDT and CDR2 YYEEEE. This CDR3 is built from 15 residues. This CDR3 is CASSLGRTAAYEQYV. In DNA form, the CDR3 reads TGTGCCAGCAGCTTGGGTCGGACAGCCGCCTACGAGCAGTACGTC.

V and J are TRBV19 and TRBJ1-5; 7 bases map to TRBD1. The CDR3 runs 15 residues. The V gene end was trimmed by 10 bases and the J gene end by 4 bases; junction bases not matched to a gene: 13. The germline gives CDR1 LNHDA, CDR2 SQIVND (reference sequence). The chain's CDR3 is CATTLGGVGNQPQHF. In nucleotides, the CDR3 is TGTGCCACCACCTTAGGGGGCGTGGGAAATCAGCCCCAGCATTTT.

V and J are TRBV18 and TRBJ2-1, with 7 bases that match TRBD2. V shed 1 base, J shed 9 bases, and the junction held 15 bases outside the gene matches. The CDR3 length is 17 residues. Germline V CDR1 and CDR2: KGHSH, LQKENI. CDR3: CASSPRRASGEAGEQFF. In DNA, the CDR3 is TGTGCCAGCTCACCACGTAGAGCCAGCGGGGAAGCGGGTGAGCAGTTCTTC.

The chain is built from TRBV4-2 and TRBJ1-3; 8 positions agree with TRBD1. The CDR3 length is 16 residues. Germline assignment: CDR1 LGHNA and CDR2 YNFKEQ. V shed 1 base and J 1 base; nucleotides not matched to a gene: 3. CDR3 amino acids: CASSQAQGASGNTIYF. The CDR3, as DNA: TGTGCCAGCAGCCAAGCCCAGGGGGCGTCTGGAAACACCATATATTTT.

The chain recombines TRBV27 with TRBJ1-2, with D unclear. Germline CDR1 MNHEY, CDR2 SMNVEV (reference sequence). Trimming removed 0 bases at V and 0 bases at J, with 8 bases between. The CDR3 is 15 residues long. The DNA for the CDR3 is TGTGCCAGCAGTTTATCAGGGCCGGCTAACTATGGCTACACCTTC. It codes for CASSLSGPANYGYTF.

This chain joins TRBV7-2 and TRBJ1-2; tentatively, D is TRBD1 (5 bases). Trimming removed 3 bases from V and 5 bases from J, with 16 bases in between. The CDR3 length is 15 residues. The V gene's germline CDR1 is SGHTA and CDR2 FQGNSA. CDR3 in DNA: TGTGCCAGCAGCTTTTATCTGGGGGAAGAGTATGGCTACACCTTC. It translates to CASSFYLGEEYGYTF. Full variable domain (remainder filled in from reference TRBV7-2 and TRBJ1-2): GAGVSQSPSNKVTEKGKDVELRCDPISGHTALYWYRQSLGQGLEFLIYFQGNSAPDKSGLPSDRFSAERTGGSVSTLTIQRTQQEDSAVYLCASSFYLGEEYGYTFGSGTRLTVV.

This sequence joins TRBV11-2 and TRBJ1-5, with D unresolved. The CDR3 is 13 residues long. Germline CDR1 is SGHAT and CDR2 is FQNNGV. The ends were cut back, 5 bases at V and 4 bases at J, with 9 bases in the middle. DNA of the CDR3: TGTGCCAGCAGCGCCTACCAGAATCAGCCCCAGCATTTT. Amino acid sequence: CASSAYQNQPQHF.